These 23 T cell receptor beta chains were sequenced from one sample in a study of OX40 agonist ivuxolimab in advanced cancers. TCRdb's table, derived via immunoSEQ multiplex PCR, lists solely in-frame clones and lacks some. The sample shows around 11,000 clones, 65% to 85% of them seen only once. Here the sequenced sample was CD4+ or CD8+ T cells sorted from blood, taken in a trial of the OX40 agonist ivuxolimab. These receptor sequences come from an adult with an advanced solid tumor such as melanoma, head and neck, liver or kidney cancer.

The chain couples TRBV27 to TRBJ2-2; either TRBD1 or TRBD2 may supply D (5 bases each). Germline V gives CDR1 MNHEY, CDR2 SMNVEV (reference sequence). V lost 7 bases to trimming and J lost 4 bases, with 19 bases between them. The CDR3 spans 16 residues. CDR3: CASMGEAWEGTGELFF. Written as DNA, the CDR3 is TGTGCCAGCATGGGGGAAGCATGGGAAGGCACCGGGGAGCTGTTTTTT.

This chain links TRBV7-2 with TRBJ2-7; TRBD2 is a possible D gene (5 bases). This CDR3 spans 13 amino acids. Germline V gene data show CDR1 as SGHTA and CDR2 as FQGNSA. Trimming left V 6 bases short and J 6 bases short, with 15 bases between. CDR3 sequence reads: CASSGGGSLEQYF. DNA for the CDR3: TGTGCCAGCAGTGGTGGAGGTAGTCTCGAGCAGTACTTC.

The V and J genes are TRBV4-1 and TRBJ1-1; TRBD1 matches 9 bases. Germline V gives CDR1 MGHRA, CDR2 YSYEKL. The CDR3 has 16 amino acids. The trim removed 3 bases at V and 0 bases at J, leaving 5 bases unmatched. CDR3 DNA: TGCGCCAGCAGCCATGGACAGGGGCTCATGAACACTGAAGCTTTCTTT. Its translation: CASSHGQGLMNTEAFF.

The J gene is TRBJ2-3, the V gene TRBV2; D may be TRBD2 (7 bases). CDR3 length equals 12 residues. In germline, CDR1 is SNHLY, CDR2 FYNNEI. The V end was cut by 5 bases, the J end by 6 bases, with 9 bases between. CDR3 coding DNA: TGTGCCAGCAGTAAGGGGGGGGATACGCAGTATTTT. Its protein product is CASSKGGDTQYF.

J is TRBJ2-1 and V is TRBV11-3; 12 bases are shared with TRBD2. The CDR3 contains 17 residues. The junction had 11 bases not matched to a gene; V was cut back by 5 bases and J by 6 bases. CDR1 and CDR2 from the germline V gene are SGHNT and YENEEA. The chain's CDR3 is CASSRTSGETVINEQFF. The CDR3 bases are TGTGCCAGCAGCAGGACTAGCGGGGAGACAGTAATCAATGAGCAGTTCTTC.

J is TRBJ1-4 and V is TRBV19; no clear D gene. The CDR3 has 13 residues. CDR1 LNHDA and CDR2 SQIVND come from the germline V gene (reference sequence). Deletions cut 4 bases from V and 8 bases from J, with 11 bases between. Here the CDR3 reads CASSTTFVEKLFF. The CDR3, as DNA: TGTGCCAGTAGTACCACCTTCGTCGAAAAACTGTTTTTT.

The chain links TRBV9 to TRBJ1-1; a weak D match, TRBD1 (6 bases). Germline values: CDR1 SGDLS, CDR2 YYNGEE. The CDR3 length is 15 residues. Deletions cut 4 bases from V and 3 bases from J, with 16 bases between. The CDR3 sequence: CASSSQGWGDTEAFF. As DNA, the CDR3 is TGTGCCAGCAGCTCCCAGGGGTGGGGGGACACTGAAGCTTTCTTT.

V and J are TRBV5-1 and TRBJ2-7; 8 bases match TRBD1. This CDR3 contains 15 residues. J lost 1 base, V lost 0 bases, and 3 bases had no gene match. CDR1 and CDR2 from the germline V gene are SGHRS and YFSETQ. CDR3 sequence reads: CASSLGTGYSYEQYF. CDR3 in DNA: TGCGCCAGCAGCTTGGGGACAGGGTATTCCTACGAGCAGTACTTC.

The genes are TRBV6-1 and TRBJ2-3; 8 bases align to TRBD2. Germline V gene lookup returns CDR1 MNHNS and CDR2 SASEGT. Trimming took 2 bases from V and 1 from J; bases not matched to a gene: 2. This CDR3 comprises 15 residues. The CDR3 nucleotides read TGTGCCAGCAGTGAACAAGCGGGGGGCACAGATACGCAGTATTTT. Translating it yields CASSEQAGGTDTQYF.

The chain links TRBV28 to TRBJ2-7, with TRBD2 as a possible D gene (6 bases). The CDR3 sequence is 13 residues long. V was trimmed by 5 bases and J by 4 bases, leaving 12 bases between them. The germline gives CDR1 MDHEN, CDR2 SYDVKM. In DNA form, the CDR3 reads TGTGCCAGCAGTCCGTACGCGGGGTACGAGCAGTACTTC. Amino acid sequence: CASSPYAGYEQYF.

The chain has TRBV6-1 and TRBJ2-1; perhaps TRBD2 as D (5 bases). This CDR3 is built from 15 residues. Germline loops: CDR1 MNHNS, CDR2 SASEGT. The V gene lost 8 bases and the J gene lost 0 bases, with 14 bases spanning the gap. DNA for the CDR3: TGTGCCAGCCAGGAGGTGGTGAGCTCCTACAATGAGCAGTTCTTC. Translating gives CASQEVVSSYNEQFF.

The V call is TRBV10-2, the J call TRBJ2-2; D possibly corresponds to TRBD2 (6 bases). Germline V CDR1 and CDR2: WSHSY, SAAADI. Between the trimmed V and J ends, which lost 3 bases and 7 bases, there was a span of 9 bases. The CDR3 is 13 residues long. DNA of the CDR3: TGCGCCAGCAGTGATTTGGGAGGCGGGGAGCTGTTTTTT. Protein sequence: CASSDLGGGELFF.

J is TRBJ1-5 and V is TRBV27; D ambiguous. The germline V and J ends were trimmed by 5 bases and 1 base, with 12 bases remaining between them. Germline V gives CDR1 MNHEY, CDR2 SMNVEV (reference sequence). This CDR3 is 15 amino acids long. CDR3 loop: CASSERTNSNQPQHF. CDR3 coding DNA: TGTGCCAGCAGTGAGAGGACCAACAGCAATCAGCCCCAGCATTTT.

The genes are TRBV7-9 and TRBJ2-7, with D uncertain. There are 13 residues in the CDR3. In germline, CDR1 is SEHNR, CDR2 FQNEAQ (reference sequence). V dropped 5 bases and J dropped 2 bases, with 10 bases sitting between them. CDR3 coding DNA: TGTGCCAGCAGCCCTACTGAAACCTACGAGCAGTACTTC. Translated, it gives CASSPTETYEQYF.

V is TRBV6-5 and J is TRBJ2-7; maybe TRBD2 (5 bases). CDR3 size: 14 residues. CDR1 MNHEY and CDR2 SVGAGI come from the germline V gene. V lost 8 bases and J lost 0, with 14 bases in between. The CDR3 spells CASSNGESSYEQYF. The CDR3 coding sequence is TGTGCCAGCTCGAACGGGGAGAGCTCCTACGAGCAGTACTTC.

The chain links TRBV18 to TRBJ2-5; D is possibly TRBD1 (6 bases). The V end was cut by 3 bases, the J end by 10 bases, with 21 bases between. This CDR3 contains 15 residues. CDR1 KGHSH and CDR2 LQKENI come from the germline V gene. CDR3 DNA: TGTGCCAGCTCACCTCAGGGGACCCCCCTGCTCGACCAGTACTTC. Its protein is CASSPQGTPLLDQYF.

This chain connects TRBV9 to TRBJ2-7; no clear D. V gave up 0 bases and J gave up 3 bases, with 13 bases separating them. This CDR3 is built from 15 residues. Germline-derived CDR1 and CDR2 are SGDLS and YYNGEE. The CDR3 region is CASSVGSDPGYEQYF. The CDR3 DNA reads TGTGCCAGCAGCGTAGGGAGCGACCCTGGCTACGAGCAGTACTTC.

The gene calls are TRBV2 and TRBJ2-5; D gene unclear. This CDR3 has 11 amino acids. Trimming pared 3 bases from V and 4 bases from J, leaving 3 bases between. The V gene's germline CDR1 is SNHLY and CDR2 FYNNEI. This chain's CDR3 is CASSDRETQYF. Here the CDR3 DNA reads TGTGCCAGCAGTGACCGAGAGACCCAGTACTTC.

V usage is TRBV27 and J usage is TRBJ2-3; 15 bases are a match to TRBD2. The CDR3 spans 19 residues. V was pared by 5 bases and J by 1 base, with 10 bases of the junction left unmatched. Per the germline V gene, CDR1 is MNHEY and CDR2 is SMNVEV (reference sequence). CDR3 nucleotides: TGTGCCAGCAGTACCGGACTAGCGGGAGGGCCAATGGGCACAGATACGCAGTATTTT. Amino acids: CASSTGLAGGPMGTDTQYF.

This clone was found once. This chain links TRBV11-1 with TRBJ2-7; D remains unclear. Trimming removed 5 bases from V and 3 bases from J, with 11 bases in between. Germline CDR1 is SGHAT and CDR2 is FQDESV (reference sequence). The CDR3 is 13 amino acids. CDR3: CASSEADVYEQYF. As DNA, the CDR3 is TGTGCCAGCAGCGAGGCAGACGTCTACGAGCAGTACTTC. Supplemented by reference TRBV11-1 and TRBJ2-7, the full variable domain reads EAEVAQSPRYKITEKSQAVAFWCDPISGHATLYWYRQILGQGPELLVQFQDESVVDDSQLPKDRFSAERLKGVDSTLKIQPAELGDSAMYLCASSEADVYEQYFGPGTRLTVT.

V and J are TRBV11-3 and TRBJ2-2; D unclear. Trimming shortened V by 5 bases and J by 7 bases, and 14 bases separated the two germline ends. From germline, CDR1 is SGHNT and CDR2 YENEEA. CDR3 length: 14 residues. CDR3 bases: TGTGCCAGCAGCCCGCGTGGGAAGAACGGGGAGCTGTTTTTT. This gives the protein CASSPRGKNGELFF.

The rearrangement links TRBV7-8 to TRBJ2-5; no clear D. Germline CDR1 SGHVS, CDR2 FQNEAQ. This CDR3 is 12 amino acids long. V lost 8 bases to trimming and J lost 0 bases, with 7 bases between them. CDR3 amino acids: CASRSYQETQYF. CDR3 coding DNA: TGTGCCAGCCGATCGTACCAAGAGACCCAGTACTTC.

This rearrangement joins TRBV6-4 to TRBJ2-2; D uncertain. The CDR3 has 14 residues. The germline V and J ends were trimmed by 0 bases and 6 bases, with 8 bases remaining between them. Germline V gene data show CDR1 as MRHNA and CDR2 as SNTAGT. CDR3 in DNA: TGTGCCAGCAGTGACTCGGCAGAGCCCGGGGAGCTGTTTTTT. Translating it yields CASSDSAEPGELFF.